This T cell receptor (beta chain) is from a study of siplizumab effects on memory and regulatory T cells (dated by TCRdb to the late 2010s). About the study as a whole: The study looked at the effect of siplizumab, an anti-CD2 antibody, on alloreactive T-cell subsets in allogeneic mixed lymphocyte reactions made from human PBMCs.

Taken from the germline V gene, the CDR1 and CDR2 loops are SNHLY and FYNNEI. The V end loses 4 bases and the J end loses 5 bases, and a stretch of 12 bases separates them. Spanning cysteine to phenylalanine, the CDR3 consists of 14 amino acids. Only the CDR3 part of the read is kept: 42 bases, read in frame from the first base. TCRbeta CDR3 sequencing was performed on sorted unstimulated T cells and on proliferating T cells recovered from mixed lymphocyte reactions. Fresh whole blood from ten HLA-typed healthy donors was used as the source from which PBMCs were isolated. In regard to this clone: It lacks a known antigen. No clone much larger than this one lies a single base away; base qualities are absent.

Libraries were constructed by the immunoSEQ multiplex PCR assay. Each sample had some 94,000 TCR templates assayed by the deep sequencing platform. Genomic DNA extracted from sorted T cells was used for TCRbeta CDR3 sequencing. As for the original processing: Clonal analysis of TCRbeta CDR3 data was done in the R programming language. Alloreactive CD4+ and CD8+ clones were identified by comparing unstimulated samples to CFSE-low samples taken after the reaction. By matching sequences to the repertoires of sorted unstimulated Treg and non-Treg cells, each alloreactive CD4+ clone was assigned a regulatory or non-regulatory origin. Drawn from immuneACCESS, this table holds only the in-frame rearrangements with V and J called that TCRdb kept. Clones are partly lost; checked studies trace under half to an unresolved V gene and leave the rest unexplained. That table is the source of V, J and clone size, and D and trimming were worked out from the DNA. Within this sample are 90,000 to 110,000 clones, with roughly 91% of them counted one time only. The top ten clones comprise less than 0.35% of the sample.

What the work shows at the level of the full study, not this receptor alone: Siplizumab significantly reduced the cumulative frequency of alloreactive sequences traceable to unstimulated CD4+ memory T cells. Greater diversity appeared to be present in unstimulated naive T cells than in memory T cells, and a substantial contribution to the alloresponse seemed to be made by naive cells. Among mappable alloreactive CD4+ clones, the Treg-derived fraction averaged about 70% with siplizumab versus around 25% in control reactions. Sequences below about 10^-5 frequency were poorly captured, so only a minor fraction of alloreactive clones could be mapped to unstimulated subsets. Roughly 75-97% of proliferating CD4+ or CD8+ clones could not be assigned a naive or memory phenotype. Whether proliferating Tregs from siplizumab cultures were suppressive was not functionally confirmed.

This TCR came from a human donor in good health. This sequence uses TRBV2 and TRBJ1-5; D gene: possibly TRBD1, on 5 matching bases. The source material was CD4+ T cells sorted from blood. For the CDR3, the sequence is CASSAIDSYQPQHF. The DNA reads as follows: TGTGCCAGCAGTGCCATCGACAGTTATCAGCCCCAGCATTTT.